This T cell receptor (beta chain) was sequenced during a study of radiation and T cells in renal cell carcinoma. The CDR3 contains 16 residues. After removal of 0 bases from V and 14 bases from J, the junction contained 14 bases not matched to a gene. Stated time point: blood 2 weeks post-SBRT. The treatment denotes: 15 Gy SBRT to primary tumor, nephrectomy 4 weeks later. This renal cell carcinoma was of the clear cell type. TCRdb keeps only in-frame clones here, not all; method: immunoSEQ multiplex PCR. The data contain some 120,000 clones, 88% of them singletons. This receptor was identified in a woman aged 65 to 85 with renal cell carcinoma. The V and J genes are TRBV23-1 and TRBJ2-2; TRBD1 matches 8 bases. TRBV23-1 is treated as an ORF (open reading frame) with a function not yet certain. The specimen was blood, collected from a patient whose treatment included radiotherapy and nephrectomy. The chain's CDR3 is CASSQSPPDRVLALFF. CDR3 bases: TGCGCCAGCAGTCAATCGCCCCCGGACAGGGTTCTCGCACTGTTTTTT.